This T cell receptor beta chain originates from a study of tumor-infiltrating lymphocytes in primary liver carcinoma. TCR beta cDNA was made from 450 to 550 ng total RNA with a constant-region primer. Three nested multiplex PCR rounds of slightly modified ARM-PCR generated TCR beta libraries. TCRdb recomputed calls from the multiplex PCR reads with MiXCR, one row per CDR3 protein. The sample records around 78,000 distinct CDR3 sequences, around 75% being singletons. Joint extraction of RNA and DNA used 20-30 mg of bulk tissue that was unsorted. The clonotype was recovered from an older woman with primary liver carcinoma and hepatitis B virus infection. Sequencing used liver tumor tissue from sampling region 4. Subset here: tumor region T4, right-lateral pole.

CDR3 amino acids: CGNGLRLAEYQETQYF. As DNA, the CDR3 is TGTGGCAACGGCTTACGGCTAGCAGAGTACCAAGAGACCCAGTACTTC. The chain joins TRBV11-2 to TRBJ2-5; a possible D gene is TRBD2 (5 bases). Germline assignment: CDR1 SGHAT and CDR2 FQNNGV. The CDR3 contains 16 residues.